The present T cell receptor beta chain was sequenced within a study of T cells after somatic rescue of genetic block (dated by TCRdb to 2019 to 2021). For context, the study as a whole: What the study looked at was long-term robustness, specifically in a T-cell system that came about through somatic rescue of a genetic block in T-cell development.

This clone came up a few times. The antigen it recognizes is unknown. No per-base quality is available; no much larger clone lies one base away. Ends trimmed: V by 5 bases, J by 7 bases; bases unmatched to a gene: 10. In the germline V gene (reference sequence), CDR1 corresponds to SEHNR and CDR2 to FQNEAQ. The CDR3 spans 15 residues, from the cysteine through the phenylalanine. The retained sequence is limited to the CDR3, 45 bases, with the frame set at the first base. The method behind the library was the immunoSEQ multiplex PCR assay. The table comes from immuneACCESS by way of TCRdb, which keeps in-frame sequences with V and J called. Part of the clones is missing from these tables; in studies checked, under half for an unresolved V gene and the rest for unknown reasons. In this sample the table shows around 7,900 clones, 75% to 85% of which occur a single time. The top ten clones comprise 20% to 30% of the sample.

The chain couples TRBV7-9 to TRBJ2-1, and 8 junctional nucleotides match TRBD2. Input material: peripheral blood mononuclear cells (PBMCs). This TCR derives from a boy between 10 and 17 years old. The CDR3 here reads CASSPPTSESNEQFF. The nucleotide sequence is TGTGCCAGCAGCCCTCCGACTAGCGAATCGAATGAGCAGTTCTTC.